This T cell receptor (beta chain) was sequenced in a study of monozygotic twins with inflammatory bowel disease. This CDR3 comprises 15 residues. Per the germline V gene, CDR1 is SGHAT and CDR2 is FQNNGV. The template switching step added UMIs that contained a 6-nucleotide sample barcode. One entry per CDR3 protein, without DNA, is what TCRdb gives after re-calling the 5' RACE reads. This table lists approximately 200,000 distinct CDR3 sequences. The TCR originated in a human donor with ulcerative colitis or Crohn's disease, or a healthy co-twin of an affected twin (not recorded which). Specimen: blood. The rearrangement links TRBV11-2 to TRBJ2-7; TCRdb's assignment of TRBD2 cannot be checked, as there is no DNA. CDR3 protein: CASSHSPGLNYEQYF.